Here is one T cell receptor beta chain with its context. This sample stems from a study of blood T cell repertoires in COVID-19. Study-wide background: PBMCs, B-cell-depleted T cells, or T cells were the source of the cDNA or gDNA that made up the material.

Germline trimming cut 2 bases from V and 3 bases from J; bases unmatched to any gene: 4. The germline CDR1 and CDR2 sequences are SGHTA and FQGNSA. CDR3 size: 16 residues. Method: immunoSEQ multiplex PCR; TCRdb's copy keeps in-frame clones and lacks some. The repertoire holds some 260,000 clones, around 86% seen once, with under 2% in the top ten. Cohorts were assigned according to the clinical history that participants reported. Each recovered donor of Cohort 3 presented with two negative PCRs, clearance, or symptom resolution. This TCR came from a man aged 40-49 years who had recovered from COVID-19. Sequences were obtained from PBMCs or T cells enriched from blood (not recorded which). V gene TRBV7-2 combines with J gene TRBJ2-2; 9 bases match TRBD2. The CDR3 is CASSLTGGRDTGELFF. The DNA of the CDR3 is TGTGCCAGCAGCTTAACCGGCGGGAGGGACACCGGGGAGCTGTTTTTT.